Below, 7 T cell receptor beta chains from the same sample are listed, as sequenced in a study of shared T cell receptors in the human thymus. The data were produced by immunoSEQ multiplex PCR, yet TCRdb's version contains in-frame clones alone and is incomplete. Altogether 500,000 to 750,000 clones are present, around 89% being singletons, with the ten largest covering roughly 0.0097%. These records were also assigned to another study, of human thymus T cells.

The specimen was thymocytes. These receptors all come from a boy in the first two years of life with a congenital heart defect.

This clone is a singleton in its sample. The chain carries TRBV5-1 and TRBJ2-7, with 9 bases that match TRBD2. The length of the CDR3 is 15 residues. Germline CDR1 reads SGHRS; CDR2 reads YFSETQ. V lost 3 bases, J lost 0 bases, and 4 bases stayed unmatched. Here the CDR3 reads CASSWGLALSYEQYF. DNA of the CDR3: TGCGCCAGCAGCTGGGGACTAGCTCTCTCCTACGAGCAGTACTTC.

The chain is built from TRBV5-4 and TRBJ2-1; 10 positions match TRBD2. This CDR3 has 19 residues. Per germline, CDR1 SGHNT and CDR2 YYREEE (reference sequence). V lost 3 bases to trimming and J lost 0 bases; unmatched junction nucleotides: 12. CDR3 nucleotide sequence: TGTGCCAGCAGCTCAGGTCCTAGCGGGAGTCCAAGCTCCTACAATGAGCAGTTCTTC. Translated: CASSSGPSGSPSSYNEQFF.

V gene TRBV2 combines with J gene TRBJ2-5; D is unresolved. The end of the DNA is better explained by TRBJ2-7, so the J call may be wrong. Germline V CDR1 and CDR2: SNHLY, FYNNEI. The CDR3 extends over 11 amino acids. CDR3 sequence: CASSDPYEQYF. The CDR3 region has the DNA TGTGCCAGCAGTGATCCCTACGAGCAGTACTTC.

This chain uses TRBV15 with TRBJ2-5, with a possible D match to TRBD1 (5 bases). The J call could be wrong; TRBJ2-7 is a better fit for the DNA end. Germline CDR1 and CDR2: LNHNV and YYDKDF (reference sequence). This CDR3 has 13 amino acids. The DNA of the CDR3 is TGTGCCACCAGCAGTCCAGGACACTACGAGCAGTACTTC. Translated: CATSSPGHYEQYF.

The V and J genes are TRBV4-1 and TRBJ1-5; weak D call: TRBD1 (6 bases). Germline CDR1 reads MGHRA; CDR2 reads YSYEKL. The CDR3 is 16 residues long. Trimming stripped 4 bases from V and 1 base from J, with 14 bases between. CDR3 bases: TGCGCCAGCAGCCCAACGGCGGGGGCGAGCAATCAGCCCCAGCATTTT. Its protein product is CASSPTAGASNQPQHF.

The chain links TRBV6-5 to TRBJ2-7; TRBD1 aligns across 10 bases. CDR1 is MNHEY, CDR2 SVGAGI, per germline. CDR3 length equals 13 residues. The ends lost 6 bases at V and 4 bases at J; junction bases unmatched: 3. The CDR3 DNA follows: TGTGCCAGCAGAACGGGACAGGGGTACGAGCAGTACTTC. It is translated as CASRTGQGYEQYF.

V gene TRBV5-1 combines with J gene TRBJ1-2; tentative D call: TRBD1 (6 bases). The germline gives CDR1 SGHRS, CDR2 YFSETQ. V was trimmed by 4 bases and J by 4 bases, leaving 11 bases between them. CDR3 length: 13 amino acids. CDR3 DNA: TGCGCCAGCAGCCATACAGGGTTCTATGGCTACACCTTC. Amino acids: CASSHTGFYGYTF.